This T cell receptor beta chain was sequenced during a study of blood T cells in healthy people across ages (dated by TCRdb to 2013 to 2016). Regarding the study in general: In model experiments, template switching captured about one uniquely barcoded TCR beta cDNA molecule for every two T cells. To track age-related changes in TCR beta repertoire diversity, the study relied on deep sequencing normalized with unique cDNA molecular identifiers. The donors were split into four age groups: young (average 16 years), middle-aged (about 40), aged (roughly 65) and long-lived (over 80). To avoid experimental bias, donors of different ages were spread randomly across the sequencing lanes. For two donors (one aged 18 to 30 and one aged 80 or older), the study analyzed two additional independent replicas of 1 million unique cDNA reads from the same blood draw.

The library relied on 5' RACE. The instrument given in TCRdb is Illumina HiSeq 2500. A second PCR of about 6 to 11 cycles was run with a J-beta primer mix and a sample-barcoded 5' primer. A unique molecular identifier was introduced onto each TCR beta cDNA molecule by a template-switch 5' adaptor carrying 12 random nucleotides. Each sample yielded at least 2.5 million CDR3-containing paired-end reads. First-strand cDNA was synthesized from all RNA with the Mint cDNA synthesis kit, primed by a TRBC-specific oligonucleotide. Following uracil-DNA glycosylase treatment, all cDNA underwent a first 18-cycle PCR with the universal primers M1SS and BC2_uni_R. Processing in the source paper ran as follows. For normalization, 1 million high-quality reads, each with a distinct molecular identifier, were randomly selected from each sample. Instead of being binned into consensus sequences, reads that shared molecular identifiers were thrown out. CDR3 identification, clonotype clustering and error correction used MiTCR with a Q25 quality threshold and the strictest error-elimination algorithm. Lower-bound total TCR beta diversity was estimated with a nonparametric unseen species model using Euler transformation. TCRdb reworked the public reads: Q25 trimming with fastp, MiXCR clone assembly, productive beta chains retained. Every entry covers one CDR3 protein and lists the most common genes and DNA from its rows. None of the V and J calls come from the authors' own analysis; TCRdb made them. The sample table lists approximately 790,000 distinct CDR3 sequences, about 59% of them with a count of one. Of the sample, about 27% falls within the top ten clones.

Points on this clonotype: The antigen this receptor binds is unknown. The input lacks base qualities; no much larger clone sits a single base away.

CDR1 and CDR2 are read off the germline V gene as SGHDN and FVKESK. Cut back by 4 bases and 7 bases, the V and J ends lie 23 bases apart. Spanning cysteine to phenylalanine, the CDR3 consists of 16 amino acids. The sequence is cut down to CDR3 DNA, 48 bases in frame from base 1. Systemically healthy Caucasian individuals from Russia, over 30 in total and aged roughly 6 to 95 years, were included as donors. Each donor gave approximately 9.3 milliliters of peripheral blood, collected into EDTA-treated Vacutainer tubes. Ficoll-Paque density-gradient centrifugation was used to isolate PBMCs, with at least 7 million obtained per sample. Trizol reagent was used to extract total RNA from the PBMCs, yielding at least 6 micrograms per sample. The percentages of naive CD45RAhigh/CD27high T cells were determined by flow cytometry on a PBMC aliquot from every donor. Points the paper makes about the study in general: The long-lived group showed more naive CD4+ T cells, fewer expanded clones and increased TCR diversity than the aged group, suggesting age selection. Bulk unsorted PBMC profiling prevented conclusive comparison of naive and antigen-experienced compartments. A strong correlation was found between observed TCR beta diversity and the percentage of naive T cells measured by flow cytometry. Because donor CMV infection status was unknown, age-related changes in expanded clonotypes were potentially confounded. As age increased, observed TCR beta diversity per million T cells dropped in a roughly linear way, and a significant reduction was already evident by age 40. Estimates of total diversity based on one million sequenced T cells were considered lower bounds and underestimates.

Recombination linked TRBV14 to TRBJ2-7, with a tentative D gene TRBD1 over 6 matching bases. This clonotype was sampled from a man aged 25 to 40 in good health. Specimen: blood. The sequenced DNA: TGTGCCAGCAGCCTCTTGACAGGTTATAGCTACAATGAGCAGTACTTC. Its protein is CASSLLTGYSYNEQYF.